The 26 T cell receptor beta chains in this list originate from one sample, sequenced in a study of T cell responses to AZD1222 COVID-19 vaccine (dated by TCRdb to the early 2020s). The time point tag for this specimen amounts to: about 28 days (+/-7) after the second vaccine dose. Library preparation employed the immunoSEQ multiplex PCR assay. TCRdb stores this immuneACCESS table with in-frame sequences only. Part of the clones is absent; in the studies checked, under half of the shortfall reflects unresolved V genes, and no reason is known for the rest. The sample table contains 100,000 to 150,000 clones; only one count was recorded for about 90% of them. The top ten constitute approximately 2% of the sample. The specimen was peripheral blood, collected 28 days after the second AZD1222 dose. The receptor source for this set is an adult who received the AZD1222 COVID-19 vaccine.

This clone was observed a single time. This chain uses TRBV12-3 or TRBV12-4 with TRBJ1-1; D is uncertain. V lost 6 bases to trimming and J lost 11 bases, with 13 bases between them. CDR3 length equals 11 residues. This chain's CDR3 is CASSQQIMAFF. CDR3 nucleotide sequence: TGTGCCAGCAGCCAGCAGATAATGGCTTTCTTT.

In nucleotides, the CDR3 is TGTGCTAGTGGCCCCTCTTGGAACACCATATATTTT. Protein product: CASGPSWNTIYF. V is TRBV12-5 and J is TRBJ1-3; no clear D gene. The V end lost 6 bases, the J end lost 7 bases, and 10 bases lay between the germline ends. This CDR3 comprises 12 residues. CDR1 and CDR2 from the germline V gene are LGHNT and FRNRAP.

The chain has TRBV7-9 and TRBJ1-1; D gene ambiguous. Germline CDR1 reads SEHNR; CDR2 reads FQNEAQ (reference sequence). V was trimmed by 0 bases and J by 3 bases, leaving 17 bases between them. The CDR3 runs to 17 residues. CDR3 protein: CASSLAGAVDTDTEAFF. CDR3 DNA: TGTGCCAGCAGCTTAGCGGGTGCAGTAGACACGGACACTGAAGCTTTCTTT.

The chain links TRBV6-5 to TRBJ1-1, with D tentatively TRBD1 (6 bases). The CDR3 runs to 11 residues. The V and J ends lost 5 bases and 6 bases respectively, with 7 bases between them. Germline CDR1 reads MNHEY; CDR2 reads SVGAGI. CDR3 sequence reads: CASSQGSEAFF. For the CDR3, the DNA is TGTGCCAGCAGTCAGGGGTCTGAAGCTTTCTTT.

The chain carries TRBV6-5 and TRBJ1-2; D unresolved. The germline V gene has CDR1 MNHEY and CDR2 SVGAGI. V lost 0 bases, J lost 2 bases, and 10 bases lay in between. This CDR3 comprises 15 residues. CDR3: CASSYSASNNYGYTF. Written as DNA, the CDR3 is TGTGCCAGCAGTTACTCTGCATCGAACAACTATGGCTACACCTTC.

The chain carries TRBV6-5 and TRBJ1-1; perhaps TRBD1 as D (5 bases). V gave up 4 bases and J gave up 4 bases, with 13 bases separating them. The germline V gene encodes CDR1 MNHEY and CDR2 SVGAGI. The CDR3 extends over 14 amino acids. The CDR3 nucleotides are TGTGCCAGCAGTTCCTCCAGGGATTCCACTGAAGCTTTCTTT. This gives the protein CASSSSRDSTEAFF.

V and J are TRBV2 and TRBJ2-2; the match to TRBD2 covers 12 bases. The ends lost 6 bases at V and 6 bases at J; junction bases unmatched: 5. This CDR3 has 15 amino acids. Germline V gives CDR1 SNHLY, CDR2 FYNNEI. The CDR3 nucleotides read TGTGCCAGCAGGAAGACTAGCGGGAGTTCCGGGGAGCTGTTTTTT. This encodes CASRKTSGSSGELFF.

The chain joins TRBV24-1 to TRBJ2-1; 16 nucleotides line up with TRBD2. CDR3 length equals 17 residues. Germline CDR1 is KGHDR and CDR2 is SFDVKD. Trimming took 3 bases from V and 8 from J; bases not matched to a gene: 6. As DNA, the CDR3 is TGTGCCACCAGTGATCTGGCCGGGACTAGCGGGAGGGATGAGCAGTTCTTC. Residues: CATSDLAGTSGRDEQFF.

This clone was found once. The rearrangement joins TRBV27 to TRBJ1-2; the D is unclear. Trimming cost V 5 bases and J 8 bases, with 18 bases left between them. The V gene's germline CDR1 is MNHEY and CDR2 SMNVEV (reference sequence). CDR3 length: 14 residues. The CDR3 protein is CASSPQWEAGGYTF. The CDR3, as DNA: TGTGCCAGCAGTCCACAGTGGGAGGCGGGGGGCTACACCTTC.

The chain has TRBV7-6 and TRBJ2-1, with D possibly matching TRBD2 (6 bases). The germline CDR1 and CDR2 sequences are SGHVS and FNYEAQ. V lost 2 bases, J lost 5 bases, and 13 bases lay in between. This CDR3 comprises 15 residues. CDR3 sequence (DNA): TGTGCCAGCAGCTTACTCCTAGCGCCACACAATGAGCAGTTCTTC. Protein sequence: CASSLLLAPHNEQFF.

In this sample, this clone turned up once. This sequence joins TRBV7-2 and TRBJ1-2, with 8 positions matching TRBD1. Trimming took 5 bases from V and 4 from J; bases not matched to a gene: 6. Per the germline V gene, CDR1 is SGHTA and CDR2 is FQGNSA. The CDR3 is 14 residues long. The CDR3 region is CASSQRTGSYGYTF. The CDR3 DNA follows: TGTGCCAGCAGCCAACGGACAGGGTCCTATGGCTACACCTTC.

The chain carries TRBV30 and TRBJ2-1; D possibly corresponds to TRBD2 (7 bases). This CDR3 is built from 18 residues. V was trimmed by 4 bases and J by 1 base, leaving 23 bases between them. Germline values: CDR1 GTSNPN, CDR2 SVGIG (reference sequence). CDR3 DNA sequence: TGTGCCTGGAATCACTGGGGGCGGGGGCGCTTTTCCTACAATGAGCAGTTCTTC. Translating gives CAWNHWGRGRFSYNEQFF. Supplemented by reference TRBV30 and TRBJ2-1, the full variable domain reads SQTIHQWPATLVQPVGSPLSLECTVEGTSNPNLYWYRQAAGRGLQLLFYSVGIGQISSEVPQNLSASRPQDRQFILSSKKLLLSDSGFYLCAWNHWGRGRFSYNEQFFGPGTRLTVL.

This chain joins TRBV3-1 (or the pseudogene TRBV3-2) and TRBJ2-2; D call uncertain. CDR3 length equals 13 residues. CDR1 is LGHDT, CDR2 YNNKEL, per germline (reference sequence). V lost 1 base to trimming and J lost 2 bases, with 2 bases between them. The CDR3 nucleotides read TGTGCCAGCAGCCAAGTTAACACCGGGGAGCTGTTTTTT. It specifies CASSQVNTGELFF.

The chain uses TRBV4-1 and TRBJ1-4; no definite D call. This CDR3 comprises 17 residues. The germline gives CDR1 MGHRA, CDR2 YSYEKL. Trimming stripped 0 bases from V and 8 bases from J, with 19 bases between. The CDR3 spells CASSQDRATESREKLFF. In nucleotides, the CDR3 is TGCGCCAGCAGCCAAGATCGGGCCACGGAGAGTCGAGAAAAACTGTTTTTT.

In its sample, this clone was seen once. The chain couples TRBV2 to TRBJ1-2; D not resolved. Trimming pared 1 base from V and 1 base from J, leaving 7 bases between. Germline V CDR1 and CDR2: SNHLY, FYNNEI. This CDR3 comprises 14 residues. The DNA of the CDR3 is TGTGCCAGCAGTGAAGGGCTGATTAACTATGGCTACACCTTC. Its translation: CASSEGLINYGYTF.

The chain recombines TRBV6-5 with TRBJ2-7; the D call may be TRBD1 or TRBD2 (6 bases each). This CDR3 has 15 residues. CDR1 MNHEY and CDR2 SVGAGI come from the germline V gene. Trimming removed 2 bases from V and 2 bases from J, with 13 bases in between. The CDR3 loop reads CASSYGTGGTYEQYF. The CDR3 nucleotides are TGTGCCAGCAGTTACGGGACCGGGGGCACCTACGAGCAGTACTTC.

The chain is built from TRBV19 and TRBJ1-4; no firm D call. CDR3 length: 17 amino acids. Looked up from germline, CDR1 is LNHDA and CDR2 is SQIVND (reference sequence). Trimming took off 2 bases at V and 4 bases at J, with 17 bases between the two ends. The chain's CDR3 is CASSILKSTDDNEKLFF. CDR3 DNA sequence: TGTGCCAGTAGTATACTTAAATCGACGGATGATAATGAAAAACTGTTTTTT. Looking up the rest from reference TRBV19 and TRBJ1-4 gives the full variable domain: DGGITQSPKYLFRKEGQNVTLSCEQNLNHDAMYWYRQDPGQGLRLIYYSQIVNDFQKGDIAEGYSVSREKKESFPLTVTSAQKNPTAFYLCASSILKSTDDNEKLFFGSGTQLSVL.

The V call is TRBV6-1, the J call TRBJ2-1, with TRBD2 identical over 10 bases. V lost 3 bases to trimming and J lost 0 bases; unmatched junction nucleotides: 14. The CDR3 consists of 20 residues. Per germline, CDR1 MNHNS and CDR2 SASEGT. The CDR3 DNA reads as TGTGCCAGCAGTGAGGAATGGACTAGCGGAATGTTAAGCTCCTACAATGAGCAGTTCTTC. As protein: CASSEEWTSGMLSSYNEQFF.

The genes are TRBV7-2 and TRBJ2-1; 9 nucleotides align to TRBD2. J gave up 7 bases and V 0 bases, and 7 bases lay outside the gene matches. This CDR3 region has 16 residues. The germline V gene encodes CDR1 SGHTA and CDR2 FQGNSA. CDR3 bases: TGTGCCAGCAGCTTAGCGCAGGCGGGAGGGTGGAATGAGCAGTTCTTC. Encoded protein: CASSLAQAGGWNEQFF.

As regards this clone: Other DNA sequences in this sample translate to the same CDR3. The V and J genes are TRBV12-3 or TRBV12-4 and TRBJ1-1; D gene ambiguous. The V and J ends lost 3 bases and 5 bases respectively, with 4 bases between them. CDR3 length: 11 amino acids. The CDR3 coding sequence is TGTGCCAGCAGTTTTGGGACTGAAGCTTTCTTT. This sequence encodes CASSFGTEAFF.

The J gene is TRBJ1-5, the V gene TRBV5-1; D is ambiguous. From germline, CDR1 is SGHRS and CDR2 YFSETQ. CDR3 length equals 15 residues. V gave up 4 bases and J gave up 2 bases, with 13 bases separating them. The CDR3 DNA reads TGCGCCAGCAGCACGACCGGAGGTGGCAATCAGCCCCAGCATTTT. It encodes CASSTTGGGNQPQHF.

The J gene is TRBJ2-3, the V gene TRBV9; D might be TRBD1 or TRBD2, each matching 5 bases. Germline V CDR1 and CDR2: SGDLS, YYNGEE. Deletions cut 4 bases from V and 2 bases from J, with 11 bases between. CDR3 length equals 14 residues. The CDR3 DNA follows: TGTGCCAGCAGCCCACGGGACGTCACAGATACGCAGTATTTT. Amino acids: CASSPRDVTDTQYF.

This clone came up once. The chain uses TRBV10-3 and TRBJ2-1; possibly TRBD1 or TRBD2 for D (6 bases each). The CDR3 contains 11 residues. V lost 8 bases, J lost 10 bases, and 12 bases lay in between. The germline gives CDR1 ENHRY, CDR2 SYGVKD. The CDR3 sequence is CAILGGGEQFF. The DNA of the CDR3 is TGTGCCATCCTCGGAGGGGGAGAGCAGTTCTTC.

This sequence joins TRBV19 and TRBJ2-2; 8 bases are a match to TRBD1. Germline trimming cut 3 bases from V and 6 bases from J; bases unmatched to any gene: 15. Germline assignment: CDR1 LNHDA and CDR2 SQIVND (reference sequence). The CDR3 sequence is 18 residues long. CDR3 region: CASSIISGQGVFAGELFF. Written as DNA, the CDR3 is TGTGCCAGTAGTATCATTTCTGGACAGGGTGTTTTTGCCGGGGAGCTGTTTTTT.

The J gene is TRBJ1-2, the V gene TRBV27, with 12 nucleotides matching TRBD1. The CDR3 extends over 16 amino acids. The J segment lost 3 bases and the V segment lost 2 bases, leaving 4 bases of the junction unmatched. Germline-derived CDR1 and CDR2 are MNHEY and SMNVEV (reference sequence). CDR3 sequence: CASSLTGTGGDYGYTF. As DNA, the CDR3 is TGTGCCAGCAGTTTAACCGGGACAGGGGGCGACTATGGCTACACCTTC.

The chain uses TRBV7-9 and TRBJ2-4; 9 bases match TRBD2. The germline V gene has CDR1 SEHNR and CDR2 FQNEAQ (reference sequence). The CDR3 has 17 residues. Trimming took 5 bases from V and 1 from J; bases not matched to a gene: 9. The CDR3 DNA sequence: TGTGCCAGCAGCCTAGGGGCGGCGGGAGGGGCCAAAAACATTCAGTACTTC. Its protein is CASSLGAAGGAKNIQYF.